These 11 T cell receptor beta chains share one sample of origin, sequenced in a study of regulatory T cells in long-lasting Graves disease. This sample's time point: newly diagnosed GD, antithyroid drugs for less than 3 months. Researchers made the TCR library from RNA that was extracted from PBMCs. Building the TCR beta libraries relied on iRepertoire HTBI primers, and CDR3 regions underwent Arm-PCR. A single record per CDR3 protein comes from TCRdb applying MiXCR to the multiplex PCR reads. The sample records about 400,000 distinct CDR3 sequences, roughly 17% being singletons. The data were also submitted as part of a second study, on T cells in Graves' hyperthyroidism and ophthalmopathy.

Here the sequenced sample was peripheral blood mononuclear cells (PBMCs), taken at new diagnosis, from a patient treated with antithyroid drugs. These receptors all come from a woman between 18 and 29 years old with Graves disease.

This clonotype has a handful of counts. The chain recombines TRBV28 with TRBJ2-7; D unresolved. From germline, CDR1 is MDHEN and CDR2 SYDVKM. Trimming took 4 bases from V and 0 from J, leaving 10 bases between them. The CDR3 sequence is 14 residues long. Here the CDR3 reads CASSWTHTSYEQYF. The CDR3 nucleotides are TGTGCCAGCAGTTGGACGCACACCTCCTACGAGCAGTACTTC.

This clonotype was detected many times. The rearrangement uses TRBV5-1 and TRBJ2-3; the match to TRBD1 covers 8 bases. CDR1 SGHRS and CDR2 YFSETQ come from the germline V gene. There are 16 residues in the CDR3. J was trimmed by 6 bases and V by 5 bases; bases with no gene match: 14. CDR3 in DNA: TGCGCCAGCAGTTCCGACGTGGAGACAGGGGTCGATACGCAGTATTTT. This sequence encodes CASSSDVETGVDTQYF. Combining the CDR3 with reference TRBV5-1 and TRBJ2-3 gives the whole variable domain KAGVTQTPRYLIKTRGQQVTLSCSPISGHRSVSWYQQTPGQGLQFLFEYFSETQRNKGNFPGRFSGRQFSNSRSEMNVSTLELGDSALYLCASSSDVETGVDTQYFGPGTRLTVL.

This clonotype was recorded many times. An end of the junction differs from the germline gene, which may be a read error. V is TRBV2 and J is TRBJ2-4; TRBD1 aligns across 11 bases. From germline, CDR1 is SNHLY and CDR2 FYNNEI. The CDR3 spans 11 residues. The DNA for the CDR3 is TGTGCCAGCACCCCGGGGGACAGGGGGAACTTC. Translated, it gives CASTPGDRGNF.

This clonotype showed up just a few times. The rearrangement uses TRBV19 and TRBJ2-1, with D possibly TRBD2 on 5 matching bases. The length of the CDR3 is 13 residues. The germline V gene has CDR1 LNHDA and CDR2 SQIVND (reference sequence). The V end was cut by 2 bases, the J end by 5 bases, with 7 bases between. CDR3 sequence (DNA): TGTGCCAGTAGTATACTGCGGGACAATGAGCAGTTCTTC. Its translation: CASSILRDNEQFF.

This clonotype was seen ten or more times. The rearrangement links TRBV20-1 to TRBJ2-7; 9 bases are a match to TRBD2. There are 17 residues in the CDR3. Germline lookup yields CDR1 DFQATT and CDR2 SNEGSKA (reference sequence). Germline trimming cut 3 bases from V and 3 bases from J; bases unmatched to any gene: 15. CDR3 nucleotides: TGCAGTGCTAGTTTGTCGCGGGGGGGGGTTTTCTTCTACGAGCAGTACTTC. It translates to CSASLSRGGVFFYEQYF.

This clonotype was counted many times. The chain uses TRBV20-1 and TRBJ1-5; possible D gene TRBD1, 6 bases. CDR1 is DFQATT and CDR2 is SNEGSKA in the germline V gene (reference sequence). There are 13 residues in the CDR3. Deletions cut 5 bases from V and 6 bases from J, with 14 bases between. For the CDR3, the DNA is TGCAGTGCTGGGAAACAGGGTGGTCAGCCCCAGCATTTT. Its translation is CSAGKQGGQPQHF.

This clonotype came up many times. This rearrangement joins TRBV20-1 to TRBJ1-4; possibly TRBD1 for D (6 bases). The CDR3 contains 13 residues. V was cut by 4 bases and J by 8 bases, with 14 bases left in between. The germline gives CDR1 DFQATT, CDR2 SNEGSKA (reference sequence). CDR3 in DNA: TGCAGTGCTATTGAGAACGGACAGGAAAAACTGTTTTTT. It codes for CSAIENGQEKLFF.

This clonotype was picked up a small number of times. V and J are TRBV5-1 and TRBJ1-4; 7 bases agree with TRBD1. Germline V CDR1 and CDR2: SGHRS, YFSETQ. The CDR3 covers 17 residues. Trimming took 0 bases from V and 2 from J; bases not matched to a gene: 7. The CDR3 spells CASSLGTTGATNEKLFF. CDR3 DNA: TGCGCCAGCAGCTTGGGTACAACAGGGGCGACTAATGAAAAACTGTTTTTT.

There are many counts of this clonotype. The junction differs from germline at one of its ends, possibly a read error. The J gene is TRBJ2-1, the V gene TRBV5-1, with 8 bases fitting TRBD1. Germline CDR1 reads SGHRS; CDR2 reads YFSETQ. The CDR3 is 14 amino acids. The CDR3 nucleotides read TGTGCCAGCAGCCCAGGGGGCCGAATAAATGAGCAGTTCTTC. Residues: CASSPGGRINEQFF. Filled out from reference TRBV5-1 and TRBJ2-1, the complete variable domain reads KAGVTQTPRYLIKTRGQQVTLSCSPISGHRSVSWYQQTPGQGLQFLFEYFSETQRNKGNFPGRFSGRQFSNSRSEMNVSTLELGDSALYLCASSPGGRINEQFFGPGTRLTVL.

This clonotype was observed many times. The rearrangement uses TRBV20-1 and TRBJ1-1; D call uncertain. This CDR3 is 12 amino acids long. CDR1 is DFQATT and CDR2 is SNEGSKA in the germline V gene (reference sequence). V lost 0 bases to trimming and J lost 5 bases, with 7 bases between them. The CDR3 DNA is TGCAGTGCTAGAGATCCGGCTACTGAAGCTTTCTTT. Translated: CSARDPATEAFF.

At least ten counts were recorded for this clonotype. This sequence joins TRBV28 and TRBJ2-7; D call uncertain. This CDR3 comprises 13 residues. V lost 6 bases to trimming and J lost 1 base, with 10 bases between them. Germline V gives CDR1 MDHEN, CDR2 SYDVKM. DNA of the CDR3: TGTGCCAGCAGCTCGGACGGATCCTACGAGCAGTACTTC. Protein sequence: CASSSDGSYEQYF.